The rows below give T cell receptor beta chains drawn from one sample of a study of CD8 T cells in ankylosing spondylitis. TCRdb reanalysed the 5' RACE reads using MiXCR and keeps one entry per CDR3 protein. This table has about 800,000 distinct CDR3 sequences, 10% to 15% appearing once. The material sequenced was blood, either unsorted or a sorted T cell fraction (not recorded which). The receptors were sampled from a male donor with ankylosing spondylitis. CDR3s leave out the opening cysteine and the closing phenylalanine or tryptophan. Only some rows state a clone size, as once, few, many or a class for expanded clones.

TRBV6-4	TRBJ2-7	13	few	ASRREARWGYEQY
TRBV5-1	TRBJ2-3	14	-	ASSLARQGDTDTQY
TRBV28	TRBJ2-5	13	-	ASSSPGGVRETQY
TRBV11-2	TRBJ2-5	14	few	ASSLGVSSIQETQY
TRBV11-2	TRBJ2-1	13	-	ASSYQGGSYNEQF
TRBV6-1	TRBJ2-1	15	few	ASRNHPGQGFVDEQF
TRBV14	TRBJ1-1	11	-	ASSQGRYTEAF
TRBV15	TRBJ2-2	17	-	ATSRGGRGVEVDTGELF
TRBV7-2	TRBJ2-7	14	-	ASSVDRDRSAYEQY
TRBV7-2	TRBJ2-7	10	many	ASSRPGIEQY
TRBV5-1	TRBJ2-2	13	-	ASSLERTVAGELF
TRBV20-1	TRBJ2-1	13	-	SARDEGSSYNEQF
TRBV20-1	TRBJ1-5	14	few	SARPGTGFGDQPQH
TRBV6-1	TRBJ1-2	13	many	ASMSGRPPNYGYT
TRBV5-1	TRBJ2-3	16	few	ASSLARLAGGTQDTQY
TRBV9	TRBJ2-1	15	-	ASSLFQGLAGSNEQF
TRBV20-1	TRBJ2-1	13	-	SAPTRLRWGNEQF
TRBV20-1	TRBJ2-1	11	many	SARANSRDEQF
TRBV2	TRBJ1-5	11	few	ASTLGLQQPQH
TRBV4-3	TRBJ1-6	14	few	ASSQVTGTAVSPLH
TRBV4-3	TRBJ1-6	13	-	ASSQDAVLGSPLH
TRBV7-2	TRBJ2-5	11	many	ASSWGPRETQY
TRBV4-3	TRBJ2-1	18	many	ASSQVWTDPWRESLDEQF
TRBV7-6	TRBJ2-3	14	many	ASSNPTSGSSDTQY
TRBV12-3/TRBV12-4	TRBJ2-5	14	few	ASSGLAGGAKETQY
TRBV20-1	TRBJ2-7	12	few	SAWGTAARYEQY
TRBV20-1	TRBJ1-2	11	many	SAPSTHNYGYT
TRBV4-2	TRBJ1-1	11	-	ASSQEQVSGAF
TRBV7-9	TRBJ2-1	13	many	ASSRGGALSNEQF
TRBV28	TRBJ1-4	11	few	ASSWGGAEKLF
TRBV6-2/TRBV6-3	TRBJ2-1	11	once	ASRGSGTNEQF
TRBV6-2/TRBV6-3	TRBJ2-1	11	-	ASSYGPRDEQF
TRBV7-8	TRBJ1-1	12	-	ASSLFPTNTEAF
TRBV7-2	TRBJ2-7	13	many	ASSLLGDAAYEQY
TRBV28	TRBJ2-6	11	-	ASRMVGANVLT
TRBV7-2	TRBJ2-7	13	few	ASSPGQGRLQEQY
TRBV27	TRBJ2-2	14	-	ASRRGQGVNTGELF